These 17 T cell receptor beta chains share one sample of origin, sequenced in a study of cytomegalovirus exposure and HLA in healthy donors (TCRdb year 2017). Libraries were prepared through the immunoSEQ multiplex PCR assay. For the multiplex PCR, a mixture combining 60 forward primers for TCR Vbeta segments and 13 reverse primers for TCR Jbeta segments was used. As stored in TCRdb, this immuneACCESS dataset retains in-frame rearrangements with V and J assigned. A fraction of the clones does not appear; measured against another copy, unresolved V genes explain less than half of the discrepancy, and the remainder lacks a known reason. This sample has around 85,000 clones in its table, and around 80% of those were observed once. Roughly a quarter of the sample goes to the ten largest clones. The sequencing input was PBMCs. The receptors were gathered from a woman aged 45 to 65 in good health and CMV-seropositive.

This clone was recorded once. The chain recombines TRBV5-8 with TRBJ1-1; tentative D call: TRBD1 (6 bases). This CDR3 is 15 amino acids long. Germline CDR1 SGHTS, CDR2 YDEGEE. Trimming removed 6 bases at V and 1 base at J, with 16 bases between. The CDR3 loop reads CASIETGFGNTEAFF. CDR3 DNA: TGTGCCAGCATCGAAACAGGGTTCGGGAACACTGAAGCTTTCTTT.

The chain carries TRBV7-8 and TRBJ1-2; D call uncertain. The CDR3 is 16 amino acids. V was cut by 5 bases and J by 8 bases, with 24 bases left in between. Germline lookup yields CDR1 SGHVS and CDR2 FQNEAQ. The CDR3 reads CASSPTEIHAQGGYTF. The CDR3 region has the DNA TGTGCCAGCAGCCCTACGGAGATTCATGCCCAAGGAGGCTACACCTTC. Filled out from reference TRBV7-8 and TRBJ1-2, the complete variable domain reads GAGVSQSPRYKVAKRGQDVALRCDPISGHVSLFWYQQALGQGPEFLTYFQNEAQLDKSGLPSDRFFAERPEGSVSTLKIQRTQQEDSAVYLCASSPTEIHAQGGYTFGSGTRLTVV.

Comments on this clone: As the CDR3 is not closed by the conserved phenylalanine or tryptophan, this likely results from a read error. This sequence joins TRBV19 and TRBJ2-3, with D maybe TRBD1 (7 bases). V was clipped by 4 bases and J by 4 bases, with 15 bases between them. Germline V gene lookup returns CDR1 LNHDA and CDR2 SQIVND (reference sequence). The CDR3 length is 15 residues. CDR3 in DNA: TGTGCCAGTAGTAGGAGGGGGCTTTTTTCAGATACGCAGTATCTT. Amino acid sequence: CASSRRGLFSDTQYL.

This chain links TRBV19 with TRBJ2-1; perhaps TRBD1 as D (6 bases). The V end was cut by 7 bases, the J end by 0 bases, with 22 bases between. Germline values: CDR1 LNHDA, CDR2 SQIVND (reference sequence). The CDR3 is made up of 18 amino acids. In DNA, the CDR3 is TGTGCCAGTACCAGGGGCTATATTGACCGAAACTCCTACAATGAGCAGTTCTTC. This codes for CASTRGYIDRNSYNEQFF.

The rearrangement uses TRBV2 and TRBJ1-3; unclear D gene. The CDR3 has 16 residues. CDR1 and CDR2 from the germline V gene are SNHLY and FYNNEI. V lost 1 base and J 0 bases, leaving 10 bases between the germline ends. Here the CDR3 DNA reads TGTGCCAGCAGTGAAGGGCTGCTCAGCTCTGGAAACACCATATATTTT. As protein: CASSEGLLSSGNTIYF. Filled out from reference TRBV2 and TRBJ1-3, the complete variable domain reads EPEVTQTPSHQVTQMGQEVILRCVPISNHLYFYWYRQILGQKVEFLVSFYNNEISEKSEIFDDQFSVERPDGSNFTLKIRSTKLEDSAMYFCASSEGLLSSGNTIYFGEGSWLTVV.

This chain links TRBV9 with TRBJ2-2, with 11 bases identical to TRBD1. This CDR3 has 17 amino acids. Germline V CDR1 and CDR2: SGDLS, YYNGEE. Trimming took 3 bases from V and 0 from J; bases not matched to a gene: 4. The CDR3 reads CASSARTGGTNTGELFF. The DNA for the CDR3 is TGTGCCAGCAGCGCGCGGACAGGGGGCACGAACACCGGGGAGCTGTTTTTT.

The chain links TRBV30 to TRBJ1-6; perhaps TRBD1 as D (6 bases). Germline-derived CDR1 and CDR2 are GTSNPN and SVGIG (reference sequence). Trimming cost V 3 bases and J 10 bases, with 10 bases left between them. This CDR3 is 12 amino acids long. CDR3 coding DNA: TGTGCCTGGAGGGACAGTGGCTCACCCCTCCACTTT. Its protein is CAWRDSGSPLHF.

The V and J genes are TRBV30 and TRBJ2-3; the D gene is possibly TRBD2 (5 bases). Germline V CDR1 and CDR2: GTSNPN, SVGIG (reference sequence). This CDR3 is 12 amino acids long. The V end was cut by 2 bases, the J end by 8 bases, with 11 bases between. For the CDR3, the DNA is TGTGCCTGGAGTCTCTCAGGAGGTACGCAGTATTTT. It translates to CAWSLSGGTQYF.

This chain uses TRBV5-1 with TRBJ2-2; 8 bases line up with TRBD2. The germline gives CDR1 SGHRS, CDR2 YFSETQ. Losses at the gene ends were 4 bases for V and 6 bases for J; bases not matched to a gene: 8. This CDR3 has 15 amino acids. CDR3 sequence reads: CASSPLGLAAGELFF. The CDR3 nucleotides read TGCGCCAGCAGCCCCCTCGGACTAGCCGCCGGGGAGCTGTTTTTT.

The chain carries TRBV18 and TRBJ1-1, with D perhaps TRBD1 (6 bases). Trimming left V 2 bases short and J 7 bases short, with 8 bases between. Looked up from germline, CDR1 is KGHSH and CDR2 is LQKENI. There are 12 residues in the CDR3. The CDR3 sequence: CASSPGTIEAFF. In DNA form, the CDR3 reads TGTGCCAGCTCACCAGGGACAATTGAAGCTTTCTTT. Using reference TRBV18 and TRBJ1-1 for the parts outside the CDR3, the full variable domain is NAGVMQNPRHLVRRRGQEARLRCSPMKGHSHVYWYRQLPEEGLKFMVYLQKENIIDESGMPKERFSAEFPKEGPSILRIQQVVRGDSAAYFCASSPGTIEAFFGQGTRLTVV.

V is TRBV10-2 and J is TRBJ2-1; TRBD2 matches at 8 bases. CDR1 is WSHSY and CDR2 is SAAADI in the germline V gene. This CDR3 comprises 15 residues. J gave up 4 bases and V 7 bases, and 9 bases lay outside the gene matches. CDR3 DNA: TGCGCCAGCACCCCTCGGGGGGGGATTTACAATGAGCAGTTCTTC. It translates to CASTPRGGIYNEQFF.

CDR3 nucleotides: TGTGCCAGCAGCTTAGAAAGCGGTCCCTACAATGAGCAGTTCTTC. Translating gives CASSLESGPYNEQFF. The V gene is TRBV7-2, the J gene TRBJ2-1; TRBD2 is a possible D gene (5 bases). The V and J ends lost 1 base and 2 bases respectively, with 9 bases between them. Germline V gives CDR1 SGHTA, CDR2 FQGNSA. The CDR3 sequence is 15 residues long.

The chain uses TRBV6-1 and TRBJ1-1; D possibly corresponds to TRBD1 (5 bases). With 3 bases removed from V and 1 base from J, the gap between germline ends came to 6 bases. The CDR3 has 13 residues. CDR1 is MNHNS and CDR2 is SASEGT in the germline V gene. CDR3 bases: TGTGCCAGCAGTGACCAGGGGAACACTGAAGCTTTCTTT. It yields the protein CASSDQGNTEAFF.

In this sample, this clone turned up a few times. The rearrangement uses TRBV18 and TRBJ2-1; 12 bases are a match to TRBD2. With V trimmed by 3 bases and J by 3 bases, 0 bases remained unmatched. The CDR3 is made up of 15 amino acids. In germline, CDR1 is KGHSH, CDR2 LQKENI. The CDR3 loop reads CASSPTSGSYNEQFF. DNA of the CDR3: TGTGCCAGCTCACCGACTAGCGGGAGCTACAATGAGCAGTTCTTC.

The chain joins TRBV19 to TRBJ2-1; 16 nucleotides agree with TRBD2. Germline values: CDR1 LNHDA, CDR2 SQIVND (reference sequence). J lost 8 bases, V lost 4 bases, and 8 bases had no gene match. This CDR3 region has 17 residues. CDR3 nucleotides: TGTGCCAGTAGTAAGGGACTAGCGGGAGGGCCGGTTGATGAGCAGTTCTTC. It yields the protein CASSKGLAGGPVDEQFF.

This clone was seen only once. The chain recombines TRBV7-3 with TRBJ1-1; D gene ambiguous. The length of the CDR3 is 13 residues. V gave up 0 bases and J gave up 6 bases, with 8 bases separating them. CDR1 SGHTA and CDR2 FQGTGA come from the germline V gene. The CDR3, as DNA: TGTGCCAGCAGCTTAACTGGGAGGGCTGAAGCTTTCTTT. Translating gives CASSLTGRAEAFF.

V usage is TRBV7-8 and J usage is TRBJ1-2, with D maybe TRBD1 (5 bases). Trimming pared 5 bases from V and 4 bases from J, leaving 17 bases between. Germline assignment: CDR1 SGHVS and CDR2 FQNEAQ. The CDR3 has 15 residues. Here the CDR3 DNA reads TGTGCCAGCAGCCCCGGACACTTCCTACCCTATGGCTACACCTTC. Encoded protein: CASSPGHFLPYGYTF. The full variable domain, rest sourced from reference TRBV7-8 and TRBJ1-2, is GAGVSQSPRYKVAKRGQDVALRCDPISGHVSLFWYQQALGQGPEFLTYFQNEAQLDKSGLPSDRFFAERPEGSVSTLKIQRTQQEDSAVYLCASSPGHFLPYGYTFGSGTRLTVV.